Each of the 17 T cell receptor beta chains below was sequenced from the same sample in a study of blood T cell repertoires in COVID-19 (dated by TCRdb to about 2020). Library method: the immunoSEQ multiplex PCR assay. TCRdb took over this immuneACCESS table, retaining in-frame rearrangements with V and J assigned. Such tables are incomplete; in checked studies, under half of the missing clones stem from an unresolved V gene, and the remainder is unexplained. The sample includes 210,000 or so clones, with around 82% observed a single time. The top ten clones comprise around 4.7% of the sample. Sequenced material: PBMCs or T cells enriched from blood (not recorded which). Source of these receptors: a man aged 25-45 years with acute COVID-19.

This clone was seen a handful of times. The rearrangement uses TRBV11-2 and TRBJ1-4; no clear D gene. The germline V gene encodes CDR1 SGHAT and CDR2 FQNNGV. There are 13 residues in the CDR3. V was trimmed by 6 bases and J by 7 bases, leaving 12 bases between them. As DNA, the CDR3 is TGTGCCAGCAGTTACTCCACGGGTGAAAAACTGTTTTTT. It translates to CASSYSTGEKLFF.

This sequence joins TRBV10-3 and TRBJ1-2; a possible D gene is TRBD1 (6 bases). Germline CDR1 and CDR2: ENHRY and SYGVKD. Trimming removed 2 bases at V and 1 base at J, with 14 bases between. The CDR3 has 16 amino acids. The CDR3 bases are TGTGCCATCAGTGAGGGGACATTCCGAGGTAACTATGGCTACACCTTC. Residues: CAISEGTFRGNYGYTF.

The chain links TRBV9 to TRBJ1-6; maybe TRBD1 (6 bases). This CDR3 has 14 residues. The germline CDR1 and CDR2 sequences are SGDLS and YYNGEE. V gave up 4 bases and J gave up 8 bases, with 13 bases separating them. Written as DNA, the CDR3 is TGTGCCAGCAGCCCCGGGACACTTGATTCACCCCTCCACTTT. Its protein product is CASSPGTLDSPLHF.

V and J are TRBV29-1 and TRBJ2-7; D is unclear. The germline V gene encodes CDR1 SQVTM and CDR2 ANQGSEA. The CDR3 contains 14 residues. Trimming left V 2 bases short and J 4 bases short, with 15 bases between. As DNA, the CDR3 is TGCAGCGTTGAATTTCCCGACTCCAGTTACGAGCAGTACTTC. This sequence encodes CSVEFPDSSYEQYF.

The CDR3 sequence: CASLAQSNTEAFF. The DNA for the CDR3 is TGCGCCAGCCTGGCACAGTCGAACACTGAAGCTTTCTTT. This chain uses TRBV10-2 with TRBJ1-1; D is unclear. V was pared by 8 bases and J by 1 base, with 11 bases between. In germline, CDR1 is WSHSY, CDR2 SAAADI. The CDR3 totals 13 residues.

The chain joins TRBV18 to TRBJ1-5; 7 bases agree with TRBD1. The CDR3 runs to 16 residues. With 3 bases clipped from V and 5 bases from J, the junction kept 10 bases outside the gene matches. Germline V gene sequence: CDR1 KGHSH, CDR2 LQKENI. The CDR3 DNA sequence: TGTGCCAGCTCACCCGCTCTCCAGGGGGAGCATCAGCCCCAGCATTTT. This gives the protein CASSPALQGEHQPQHF.

DNA of the CDR3: TGTGCCAGCTCACCGACGGGAAACCCAGCTAACTATGGCTACACCTTC. The encoded protein is CASSPTGNPANYGYTF. V is TRBV18 and J is TRBJ1-2, with unresolved D. From germline, CDR1 is KGHSH and CDR2 LQKENI. Trimming left V 3 bases short and J 0 bases short, with 14 bases between. CDR3 length equals 16 residues.

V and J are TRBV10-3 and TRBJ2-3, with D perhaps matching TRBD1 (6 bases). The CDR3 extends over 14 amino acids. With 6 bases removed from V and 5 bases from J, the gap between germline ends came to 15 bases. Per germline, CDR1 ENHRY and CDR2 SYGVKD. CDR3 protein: CAISGRGRGDTQYF. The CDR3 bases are TGTGCCATCAGCGGCAGGGGTAGGGGAGATACGCAGTATTTT.

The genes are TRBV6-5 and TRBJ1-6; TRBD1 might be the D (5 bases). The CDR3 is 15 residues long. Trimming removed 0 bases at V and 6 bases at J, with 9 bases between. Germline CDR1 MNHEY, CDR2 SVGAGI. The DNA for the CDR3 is TGTGCCAGCAGTTACTCCGGGGGTGGTAATTCACCCCTCCACTTT. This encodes CASSYSGGGNSPLHF.

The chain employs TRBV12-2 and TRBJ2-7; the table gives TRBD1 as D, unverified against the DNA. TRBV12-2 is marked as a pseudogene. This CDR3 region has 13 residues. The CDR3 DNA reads TGTGCAAGTCGCTTAAAAGGGGGCTACGAGCAGTACTTC. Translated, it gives CASRLKGGYEQYF.

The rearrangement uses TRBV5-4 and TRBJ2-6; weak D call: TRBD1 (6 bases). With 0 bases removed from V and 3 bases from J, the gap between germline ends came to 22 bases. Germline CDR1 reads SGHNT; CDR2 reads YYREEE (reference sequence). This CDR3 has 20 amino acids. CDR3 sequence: CASSLGTRDIRRGGANVLTF. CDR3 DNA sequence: TGTGCCAGCAGCTTGGGGACCCGGGACATCCGAAGGGGTGGGGCCAACGTCCTGACTTTC.

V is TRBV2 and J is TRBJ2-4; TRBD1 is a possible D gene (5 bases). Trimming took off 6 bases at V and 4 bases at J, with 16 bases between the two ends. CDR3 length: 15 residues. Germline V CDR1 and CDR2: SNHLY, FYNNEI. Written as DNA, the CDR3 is TGTGCCAGCAGGGGTCGGTTTGGGGCGAAAAACATTCAGTACTTC. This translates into CASRGRFGAKNIQYF.

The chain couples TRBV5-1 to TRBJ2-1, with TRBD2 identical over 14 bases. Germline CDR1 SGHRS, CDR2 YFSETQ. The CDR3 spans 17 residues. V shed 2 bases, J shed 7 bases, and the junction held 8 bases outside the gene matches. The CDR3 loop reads CASSFGTSGGRVNEQFF. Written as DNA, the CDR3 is TGCGCCAGCAGCTTTGGGACTAGCGGGGGAAGGGTTAATGAGCAGTTCTTC.

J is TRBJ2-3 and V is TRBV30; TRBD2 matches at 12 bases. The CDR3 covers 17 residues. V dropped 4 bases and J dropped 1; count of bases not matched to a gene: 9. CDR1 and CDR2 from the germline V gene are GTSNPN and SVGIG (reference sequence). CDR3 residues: CAWTRLAGVIGTDTQYF. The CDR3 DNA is TGTGCCTGGACCAGACTAGCGGGGGTAATCGGCACAGATACGCAGTATTTT.

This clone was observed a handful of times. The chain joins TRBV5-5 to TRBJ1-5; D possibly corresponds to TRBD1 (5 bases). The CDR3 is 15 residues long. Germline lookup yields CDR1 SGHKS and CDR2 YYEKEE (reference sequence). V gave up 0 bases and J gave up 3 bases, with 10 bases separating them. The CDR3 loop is CASSLGQLLNQPQHF. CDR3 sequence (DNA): TGTGCCAGCAGCTTGGGACAGCTTCTCAATCAGCCCCAGCATTTT.

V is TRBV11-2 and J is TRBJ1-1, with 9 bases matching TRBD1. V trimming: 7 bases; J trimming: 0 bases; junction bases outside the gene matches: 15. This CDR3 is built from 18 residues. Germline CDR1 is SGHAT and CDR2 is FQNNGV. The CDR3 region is CASTRGQGRAQLNTEAFF. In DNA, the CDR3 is TGTGCCAGCACCAGGGGACAGGGAAGGGCCCAGTTGAACACTGAAGCTTTCTTT. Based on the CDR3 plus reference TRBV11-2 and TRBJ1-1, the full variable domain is EAGVAQSPRYKIIEKRQSVAFWCNPISGHATLYWYQQILGQGPKLLIQFQNNGVVDDSQLPKDRFSAERLKGVDSTLKIQPAKLEDSAVYLCASTRGQGRAQLNTEAFFGQGTRLTVV.

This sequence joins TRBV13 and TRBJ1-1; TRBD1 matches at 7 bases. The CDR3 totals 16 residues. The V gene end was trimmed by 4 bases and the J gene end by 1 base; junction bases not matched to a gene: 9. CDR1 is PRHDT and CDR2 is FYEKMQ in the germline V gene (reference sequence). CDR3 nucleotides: TGTGCCAGCAGCTCAACCCTCTGGACAGGGAACACTGAAGCTTTCTTT. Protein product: CASSSTLWTGNTEAFF.